Listed below are T cell receptor beta chains from one sample, sequenced in a study of control samples from healthy donors and cancer patients. Using immunoSEQ multiplex PCR, the repertoire was profiled, and TCRdb retains in-frame clones only, with some absent. The sample includes roughly 29,000 clones, 70% to 90% seen only once; the top ten take approximately 4%. The material sequenced was formalin-fixed, paraffin-embedded tissue. All receptors come from a female donor with melanoma. CDR3s include the opening cysteine and the closing phenylalanine or tryptophan. D genes are given only for firm matches. Clone size is shown for a subset of rows, as once, few, many or a class of expanded clone.

V gene: TRBV5-6; J gene: TRBJ1-1; D gene: -; clone size: -; CDR3 DNA: TGTGCCAGCAGCTTGGCGTCAGGGTGGGCCACTGAAGCTTTCTTT; CDR3 protein: CASSLASGWATEAFF
V gene: TRBV2; J gene: TRBJ2-1; D gene: TRBD2; clone size: -; CDR3 DNA: TGTGCCAGCAGTGGCCGGACTAGCGGGAGGTCCTACAATGAGCAGTTCTTC; CDR3 protein: CASSGRTSGRSYNEQFF
V gene: TRBV29-1; J gene: TRBJ1-2; D gene: -; clone size: -; CDR3 DNA: TGCAGCGACTTCGACAGCAATGGCTACACCTTC; CDR3 protein: CSDFDSNGYTF
V gene: TRBV19; J gene: TRBJ2-2; D gene: -; clone size: -; CDR3 DNA: TGTGCCAGTAGTATAAGACACCATGCAGGGGAGCTGTTTTTT; CDR3 protein: CASSIRHHAGELFF
V gene: TRBV12-1; J gene: TRBJ2-1; D gene: -; clone size: -; CDR3 DNA: TGTGCCAGCAGCTCTCAGGGTTGGAATGAGCAGTTCTTC; CDR3 protein: CASSSQGWNEQFF
V gene: TRBV7-2; J gene: TRBJ2-3; D gene: -; clone size: -; CDR3 DNA: TGTGCCAGCAGCCCGGCCGGAACAGGGCCCCAAGACACAGATACGCAGTATTTT; CDR3 protein: CASSPAGTGPQDTDTQYF
V gene: TRBV27; J gene: TRBJ1-3; D gene: -; clone size: -; CDR3 DNA: TGTGCCAGCAGTCAAATATCTACCCGCGGGTTCTCTGGAAACACCATATATTTT; CDR3 protein: CASSQISTRGFSGNTIYF
V gene: TRBV19; J gene: TRBJ2-7; D gene: -; clone size: once; CDR3 DNA: TGTGCCAGTAGTATAGGAGCGGGTCCGGGGGAGCAGTACTTC; CDR3 protein: CASSIGAGPGEQYF
V gene: TRBV7-2; J gene: TRBJ1-1; D gene: -; clone size: -; CDR3 DNA: TGTGCCAGCAGCTTTTTTACAGGGATGAACACTGAAGCTTTCTTT; CDR3 protein: CASSFFTGMNTEAFF
V gene: TRBV4-3; J gene: TRBJ1-5; D gene: TRBD1; clone size: -; CDR3 DNA: TGCGCCAGCAGCCAAGATTTGGCCAGCCTCAGGGGGGGTCAGCCCCAGCATTTT; CDR3 protein: CASSQDLASLRGGQPQHF
V gene: TRBV4-1; J gene: TRBJ2-7; D gene: -; clone size: -; CDR3 DNA: TGCGCCAGCAGCCAAGTTGACAGCGAGGCCTACGAGCAGTACTTC; CDR3 protein: CASSQVDSEAYEQYF
V gene: TRBV5-4; J gene: TRBJ2-7; D gene: TRBD2; clone size: -; CDR3 DNA: TGTGCCAGCAGCTTGGCCCCAGGACTAGTTCACGAGCAGTACTTC; CDR3 protein: CASSLAPGLVHEQYF
V gene: TRBV2; J gene: TRBJ1-1; D gene: TRBD1; clone size: -; CDR3 DNA: TGTGCCAGCAGCGAGGGGGCCAGCAATGAAGCTTTCTTT; CDR3 protein: CASSEGASNEAFF
V gene: TRBV6-5; J gene: TRBJ1-2; D gene: -; clone size: -; CDR3 DNA: TGTGCCAGCAGTTATAATCAGAAGGATGGCTACACCTTC; CDR3 protein: CASSYNQKDGYTF
V gene: TRBV6-5; J gene: TRBJ2-2; D gene: TRBD1; clone size: -; CDR3 DNA: TGTGCCACCCCCGGGACAGGGGGCGCCGCCGGGGAGCTGTTTTTT; CDR3 protein: CATPGTGGAAGELFF
V gene: TRBV3-1/TRBV3-2; J gene: TRBJ2-5; D gene: -; clone size: -; CDR3 DNA: TGTGCCAGCAGCCTGAGGGGGCAAGAGACCCAGTACTTC; CDR3 protein: CASSLRGQETQYF
V gene: TRBV5-1; J gene: TRBJ2-1; D gene: -; clone size: -; CDR3 DNA: TGCGCCAGCAGCCCAACGCACAGGGCCAATGAGCAGTTCTTC; CDR3 protein: CASSPTHRANEQFF
V gene: TRBV5-6; J gene: TRBJ1-5; D gene: -; clone size: once; CDR3 DNA: TGTGCCAGCAGTGGGCGGGGCTACGGGGGTCAGCCCCAGCATTTT; CDR3 protein: CASSGRGYGGQPQHF
V gene: TRBV13; J gene: TRBJ2-1; D gene: -; clone size: -; CDR3 DNA: TGTGCCAGCAGCTTAGGACCACCGGGGACCTACAATGAGCAGTTCTTC; CDR3 protein: CASSLGPPGTYNEQFF
V gene: TRBV29-1; J gene: TRBJ2-5; D gene: -; clone size: -; CDR3 DNA: TGCAGCGTTGGACCACGTCGAACCCAGTACTTC; CDR3 protein: CSVGPRRTQYF
V gene: TRBV10-2; J gene: TRBJ2-7; D gene: TRBD2; clone size: -; CDR3 DNA: TGCGCCAGCAGTGAGAGGTGGGGGACTAGTTTCTACGAGCAGTACTTC; CDR3 protein: CASSERWGTSFYEQYF
V gene: TRBV19; J gene: TRBJ2-1; D gene: TRBD2; clone size: -; CDR3 DNA: TGTGCCAGTAGTACCCCCTTAGCGGGCCTCTCCTACAATGAGCAGTTCTTC; CDR3 protein: CASSTPLAGLSYNEQFF
V gene: TRBV9; J gene: TRBJ2-1; D gene: TRBD2; clone size: -; CDR3 DNA: TGTGCCAGCGGGGATAGCGGGAGGGCCCGGCAGTTCTTC; CDR3 protein: CASGDSGRARQFF
V gene: TRBV9; J gene: TRBJ2-1; D gene: TRBD2; clone size: -; CDR3 DNA: TGTGCCAGCAGCGTAGGACTAGCGGGGGGGTCCTACAATGAGCAGTTCTTC; CDR3 protein: CASSVGLAGGSYNEQFF
V gene: TRBV7-8; J gene: TRBJ1-1; D gene: -; clone size: -; CDR3 DNA: TGTGCCAGCAGCGTAGGGGTCCAAGGCACTGAAGCTTTCTTT; CDR3 protein: CASSVGVQGTEAFF
V gene: TRBV19; J gene: TRBJ1-3; D gene: -; clone size: -; CDR3 DNA: TGTGCCAGTAGTTCCAGACAGACCATAGGAAACACCATATATTTT; CDR3 protein: CASSSRQTIGNTIYF
V gene: TRBV11-1; J gene: TRBJ1-2; D gene: TRBD1; clone size: -; CDR3 DNA: TGTGCCAGCAGCGCGAGACAGGGGCTCTATGGCTACACCTTC; CDR3 protein: CASSARQGLYGYTF
V gene: TRBV4-1; J gene: TRBJ2-5; D gene: -; clone size: -; CDR3 DNA: TGCGCCAGCAGCCTGGACGTCCCGGAGACCCAGTACTTC; CDR3 protein: CASSLDVPETQYF